These 23 T cell receptor beta chains originate from one sample sequenced in a study of blood T cell repertoires in COVID-19. Profiling relied on immunoSEQ multiplex PCR, and the TCRdb table lists in-frame clones only, not all of them. This table has 40,000 to 50,000 clones, roughly 85% appearing once. The sample comprised peripheral blood. Receptor source: a human donor in a cohort sampled during active COVID-19. The donor label of this sample is uncertain.

The J gene is TRBJ2-7, the V gene TRBV5-1; TRBD1 matches at 10 bases. The CDR3 consists of 16 residues. J lost 4 bases, V lost 0 bases, and 7 bases had no gene match. The V gene's germline CDR1 is SGHRS and CDR2 YFSETQ. The CDR3 nucleotides read TGCGCCAGCAGCTTGGGGGGGACAGGGGTCGCTTACGAGCAGTACTTC. The encoded protein is CASSLGGTGVAYEQYF. Variable domain in full (rest from reference TRBV5-1 and TRBJ2-7): KAGVTQTPRYLIKTRGQQVTLSCSPISGHRSVSWYQQTPGQGLQFLFEYFSETQRNKGNFPGRFSGRQFSNSRSEMNVSTLELGDSALYLCASSLGGTGVAYEQYFGPGTRLTVT.

The chain links TRBV6-1 to TRBJ1-2; 7 bases are a match to TRBD1. Trimming removed 4 bases from V and 3 bases from J; junction bases left unmatched: 11. The germline V gene encodes CDR1 MNHNS and CDR2 SASEGT. There are 16 residues in the CDR3. CDR3 bases: TGTGCCAGCAGTGGGACACAGGGGTCGTGGTACTATGGCTACACCTTC. Its translation is CASSGTQGSWYYGYTF.

This clone ranks as medium-sized. The chain couples TRBV19 to TRBJ2-5, with D perhaps TRBD1 (6 bases). Germline-derived CDR1 and CDR2 are LNHDA and SQIVND (reference sequence). V shed 5 bases and J shed 4 bases, with 11 bases lying between them. The CDR3 extends over 13 amino acids. The chain's CDR3 is CASSATGGETQYF. For the CDR3, the DNA is TGTGCCAGTAGTGCGACAGGTGGAGAGACCCAGTACTTC.

The chain combines TRBV4-2 with TRBJ2-3; TRBD2 aligns across 11 bases. This CDR3 contains 16 residues. V lost 1 base and J lost 3; bases outside the gene matches: 3. Germline CDR1 and CDR2: LGHNA and YNFKEQ. CDR3 DNA: TGTGCCAGCAGCCAAGTGGGACTAGCGGAAACAGATACGCAGTATTTT. Encoded protein: CASSQVGLAETDTQYF.

The chain joins TRBV15 to TRBJ2-7; D unresolved. The CDR3 runs 15 residues. Trimming took 0 bases from V and 3 from J, leaving 12 bases between them. Per germline, CDR1 LNHNV and CDR2 YYDKDF (reference sequence). This chain's CDR3 is CATSRDSIEHYEQYF. The CDR3 DNA is TGTGCCACCAGCAGAGATTCCATCGAACACTACGAGCAGTACTTC.

CDR3 coding DNA: TGTGCCATCAGCGCCGGGACTAGCGAAACCTACGAGCAGTACTTC. It is translated as CAISAGTSETYEQYF. J is TRBJ2-7 and V is TRBV10-3, with 10 nucleotides matching TRBD2. The V gene end was trimmed by 6 bases and the J gene end by 2 bases; junction bases not matched to a gene: 7. Germline V gene sequence: CDR1 ENHRY, CDR2 SYGVKD. The length of the CDR3 is 15 residues.

The gene calls are TRBV6-5 and TRBJ2-1, with D possibly matching TRBD1 (8 bases). Trimming stripped 9 bases from V and 9 bases from J, with 21 bases between. Germline loops: CDR1 MNHEY, CDR2 SVGAGI. The CDR3 extends over 14 amino acids. The CDR3 sequence: CASDRGGWLGEQFF. CDR3 bases: TGTGCCAGTGACAGGGGAGGGTGGTTAGGTGAGCAGTTCTTC.

This rearrangement joins TRBV6-4 to TRBJ2-2, with 10 bases fitting TRBD2. Germline CDR1 reads MRHNA; CDR2 reads SNTAGT. This CDR3 region has 15 residues. V dropped 3 bases and J dropped 4; count of bases not matched to a gene: 2. CDR3 sequence: CASSELAGITGELFF. CDR3 nucleotides: TGTGCCAGCAGTGAACTAGCGGGAATCACCGGGGAGCTGTTTTTT.

The V and J genes are TRBV18 and TRBJ2-7; 11 bases line up with TRBD1. Per the germline V gene, CDR1 is KGHSH and CDR2 is LQKENI. V lost 2 bases to trimming and J lost 1 base; unmatched junction nucleotides: 1. The CDR3 length is 15 residues. The CDR3 DNA reads as TGTGCCAGCTCACCAGGGACAGGGGGTTCCTACGAGCAGTACTTC. Its translation is CASSPGTGGSYEQYF.

The CDR3 nucleotides read TGTGCCAGCAGCCAGGGACCGGGACACATGTACCAAGAGACCCAGTACTTC. It encodes CASSQGPGHMYQETQYF. This chain uses TRBV3-1 (or the pseudogene TRBV3-2) with TRBJ2-5, with D possibly TRBD1 on 6 matching bases. The CDR3 contains 17 residues. In germline, CDR1 is LGHDT, CDR2 YNNKEL (reference sequence). Trimming stripped 3 bases from V and 0 bases from J, with 17 bases between.

V is TRBV19 and J is TRBJ1-6; D might be TRBD1 (5 bases). The CDR3 contains 16 residues. Germline values: CDR1 LNHDA, CDR2 SQIVND (reference sequence). The V end lost 3 bases, the J end lost 7 bases, and 16 bases lay between the germline ends. The CDR3 loop is CASSIGGGFRNSPLHF. The CDR3 nucleotides read TGTGCCAGTAGTATCGGCGGGGGATTTCGGAATTCACCCCTCCACTTT.

This clone appeared a few times. CDR3 protein: CASSSDRDSYNEQFF. DNA for the CDR3: TGTGCCAGCAGTTCCGACAGGGACTCCTACAATGAGCAGTTCTTC. This chain connects TRBV11-1 to TRBJ2-1, with 7 bases identical to TRBD1. The V and J ends lost 6 bases and 0 bases, in that order; junction bases with no gene match: 5. Germline assignment: CDR1 SGHAT and CDR2 FQDESV (reference sequence). The CDR3 is 15 residues long.

V is TRBV24-1 and J is TRBJ2-2, with D possibly matching TRBD2 (5 bases). Per the germline V gene, CDR1 is KGHDR and CDR2 is SFDVKD. This CDR3 has 15 residues. Trimming shortened V by 0 bases and J by 8 bases, and 12 bases separated the two germline ends. The CDR3 protein is CATSDLSTGKGELFF. The CDR3, as DNA: TGTGCCACCAGTGATTTGAGTACGGGAAAGGGGGAGCTGTTTTTT.

This chain connects TRBV7-9 to TRBJ1-1; maybe TRBD1 (6 bases). Germline CDR1 SEHNR, CDR2 FQNEAQ (reference sequence). Trimming pared 5 bases from V and 0 bases from J, leaving 16 bases between. The CDR3 totals 16 residues. CDR3 sequence: CASSPLDSSLNTEAFF. CDR3 sequence (DNA): TGTGCCAGCAGCCCCCTGGACAGCTCCCTGAACACTGAAGCTTTCTTT. The whole variable domain, remainder taken from reference TRBV7-9 and TRBJ1-1, is DTGVSQNPRHKITKRGQNVTFRCDPISEHNRLYWYRQTLGQGPEFLTYFQNEAQLEKSRLLSDRFSAERPKGSFSTLEIQRTEQGDSAMYLCASSPLDSSLNTEAFFGQGTRLTVV.

The chain couples TRBV27 to TRBJ2-1, with unresolved D. Germline assignment: CDR1 MNHEY and CDR2 SMNVEV (reference sequence). The CDR3 runs 13 residues. V was pared by 2 bases and J by 0 bases, with 2 bases between. DNA of the CDR3: TGTGCCAGCAGTTTACGCTCCTACAATGAGCAGTTCTTC. Residues: CASSLRSYNEQFF.

The chain couples TRBV7-2 to TRBJ2-3; tentative D call: TRBD2 (6 bases). V gave up 1 base and J gave up 11 bases, with 7 bases separating them. The CDR3 runs to 11 residues. Germline CDR1 is SGHTA and CDR2 is FQGNSA. CDR3 residues: CASSLGLEQYF. The CDR3 bases are TGTGCCAGCAGCTTAGGACTAGAGCAGTATTTT.

The chain carries TRBV30 and TRBJ1-5; D is ambiguous. CDR3 size: 14 residues. CDR1 is GTSNPN, CDR2 SVGIG, per germline (reference sequence). The V gene lost 0 bases and the J gene lost 3 bases, with 9 bases spanning the gap. The DNA for the CDR3 is TGTGCCTGGAGTGTACGGCGGAACAATCAGCCCCAGCATTTT. Amino acids: CAWSVRRNNQPQHF.

This chain uses TRBV7-2 with TRBJ2-7, with 7 bases identical to TRBD1. The J segment lost 2 bases and the V segment lost 1 base, leaving 5 bases of the junction unmatched. The germline V gene has CDR1 SGHTA and CDR2 FQGNSA. CDR3 length: 15 residues. The CDR3 sequence: CASSLVRQGAYEQYF. CDR3 nucleotides: TGTGCCAGCAGCTTAGTTAGGCAGGGGGCCTACGAGCAGTACTTC.

There are a few counts of this clone. The chain joins TRBV18 to TRBJ2-6, with 10 nucleotides matching TRBD1. Germline assignment: CDR1 KGHSH and CDR2 LQKENI. J lost 2 bases, V lost 6 bases, and 4 bases had no gene match. The CDR3 is 16 amino acids. The CDR3 DNA reads as TGTGCCAGCTCCCCCGGGACAGGGGCTGGGGCCAACGTCCTGACTTTC. Translation gives CASSPGTGAGANVLTF.

This sequence joins TRBV6-5 and TRBJ1-3, with D possibly matching TRBD1 (5 bases). Germline V gene data show CDR1 as MNHEY and CDR2 as SVGAGI. The CDR3 contains 15 residues. Trimming removed 4 bases from V and 3 bases from J, with 13 bases in between. In DNA form, the CDR3 reads TGTGCCAGCAGTTCGTGGGGGGTTGGTGGAAACACCATATATTTT. Its translation is CASSSWGVGGNTIYF.

This chain uses TRBV27 with TRBJ2-1; D is unclear. CDR1 is MNHEY and CDR2 is SMNVEV in the germline V gene (reference sequence). This CDR3 comprises 13 residues. V shed 3 bases and J shed 3 bases, with 6 bases lying between them. The CDR3 is CASSFILYNEQFF. The CDR3 DNA reads TGTGCCAGCAGTTTTATCCTCTACAATGAGCAGTTCTTC.

In this sample, this clone turned up once. The gene calls are TRBV6-1 and TRBJ2-3; D is uncertain. Germline V gene lookup returns CDR1 MNHNS and CDR2 SASEGT. The CDR3 is made up of 14 amino acids. V gave up 0 bases and J gave up 6 bases, with 10 bases separating them. The CDR3, as DNA: TGTGCCAGCAGTGAAGCGCTCCTCGAGGATACGCAGTATTTT. Translated, it gives CASSEALLEDTQYF.

The chain is built from TRBV7-3 and TRBJ2-3; the D gene is possibly TRBD2 (6 bases). V was trimmed by 5 bases and J by 8 bases, leaving 11 bases between them. The CDR3 consists of 12 residues. CDR1 is SGHTA and CDR2 is FQGTGA in the germline V gene. The CDR3 DNA follows: TGTGCCAGCAGCCTGCTCGGGGGTACGCAGTATTTT. It is translated as CASSLLGGTQYF.